This entry concerns a single T cell receptor (beta chain). Its antigen is not identified. Then a second PCR, running about 6 to 11 cycles, was carried out with a sample-barcoded 5' primer and a J-beta primer mix. MiXCR, applied by TCRdb to the 5' RACE reads, yields one record per CDR3 protein. The sample yields some 1,800,000 distinct CDR3 sequences, around 40% seen once. This sample was taken from a study of blood T cells in healthy people across ages. Donors were systemically healthy Caucasian individuals from Russia aged roughly 6 to 90 years. Regarding the study as a whole: Both naive CD4+ cell counts and diversity were greater in long-lived donors than in aged donors. Diversity was estimated from one million T cells, and these estimates were considered underestimates.

The J segment lost 4 bases and the V segment lost 3 bases, leaving 7 bases of the junction unmatched. Per germline, CDR1 DFQATT and CDR2 SNEGSKA (reference sequence). CDR3 length: 14 residues. What was sequenced was blood. The chain couples TRBV20-1 to TRBJ2-3; 7 nucleotides agree with TRBD1. The TCR was taken from a human donor in good health. DNA for the CDR3: TGCAGTGCTAGGAGCCAGGGGGAGTCAGATACGCAGTATTTT. Its translation is CSARSQGESDTQYF.